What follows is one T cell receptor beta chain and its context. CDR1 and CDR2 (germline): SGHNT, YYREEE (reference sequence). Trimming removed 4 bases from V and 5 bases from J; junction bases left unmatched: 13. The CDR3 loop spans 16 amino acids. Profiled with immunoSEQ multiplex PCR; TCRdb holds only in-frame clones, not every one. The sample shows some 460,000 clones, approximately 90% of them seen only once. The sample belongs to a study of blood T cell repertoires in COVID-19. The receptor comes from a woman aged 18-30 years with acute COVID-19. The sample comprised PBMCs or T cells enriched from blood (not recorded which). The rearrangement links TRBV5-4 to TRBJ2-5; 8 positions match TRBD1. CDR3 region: CASSTGGRVGSETQYF. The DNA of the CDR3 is TGTGCCAGCAGCACAGGGGGACGAGTCGGGAGTGAGACCCAGTACTTC.